Presented here are 6 T cell receptor beta chains from one specimen sequenced in a study of post-analysis software for immune sequencing data. cDNA libraries of TCR beta carried unique molecular identifiers. TCRdb redid the calling of the PCR reads with MiXCR, one entry per CDR3 protein. Altogether 150,000 to 200,000 distinct CDR3 sequences are present, 35% to 40% being singletons, with the ten largest covering approximately 30%. Sequencing was performed on blood, taken after autologous hematopoietic stem cell transplantation. These TCRs come from a girl aged 5-17 years with multiple sclerosis.

A few counts support this clonotype. The V call is TRBV29-1, the J call TRBJ1-5; possibly TRBD1 for D (6 bases). CDR3 length equals 12 residues. In germline, CDR1 is SQVTM, CDR2 ANQGSEA. The V and J ends lost 4 bases and 4 bases respectively, with 8 bases between them. In DNA form, the CDR3 reads TGCAGCGTTGCGGACAGAAATCAGCCCCAGCATTTT. Amino acid sequence: CSVADRNQPQHF.

The V gene is TRBV29-1, the J gene TRBJ2-3; 10 bases agree with TRBD2. CDR1 is SQVTM, CDR2 ANQGSEA, per germline. This CDR3 spans 14 amino acids. J lost 3 bases, V lost 6 bases, and 6 bases had no gene match. Here the CDR3 reads CSVQREGRTDTQYF. Here the CDR3 DNA reads TGCAGCGTCCAGCGGGAGGGCCGGACAGATACGCAGTATTTT.

This clonotype was detected ten times or more. This chain uses TRBV14 with TRBJ1-6; 10 bases are a match to TRBD1. CDR1 is SGHDN and CDR2 is FVKESK in the germline V gene. J lost 6 bases, V lost 4 bases, and 0 bases had no gene match. CDR3 length: 14 residues. The CDR3 region is CASSRDRGNSPLHF. DNA for the CDR3: TGTGCCAGCAGCCGGGACAGGGGTAATTCACCCCTCCACTTT.

This clonotype was counted only a few times. CDR3: CASSRDQDTDTQYF. DNA for the CDR3: TGTGCCAGCAGCAGGGACCAGGACACAGATACGCAGTATTTT. The chain has TRBV14 and TRBJ2-3, with D perhaps being TRBD1 or TRBD2 (5 bases each). Germline V gene sequence: CDR1 SGHDN, CDR2 FVKESK. The CDR3 has 14 amino acids. The V end lost 5 bases, the J end lost 2 bases, and 11 bases lay between the germline ends.

The V and J genes are TRBV5-1 and TRBJ2-3; no definite D call. Germline CDR1 and CDR2: SGHRS and YFSETQ. V lost 2 bases to trimming and J lost 5 bases, with 9 bases between them. The CDR3 totals 13 residues. The CDR3 protein is CASSFPGRDTQYF. CDR3 DNA: TGCGCCAGCAGCTTCCCTGGTAGAGATACGCAGTATTTT.

J is TRBJ2-1 and V is TRBV4-3; D gene uncertain. In germline, CDR1 is LGHNA, CDR2 YSLEER. The CDR3 is made up of 13 amino acids. The germline V and J ends were trimmed by 0 bases and 8 bases, with 8 bases remaining between them. The CDR3 region is CASSQDLRDEQFF. DNA of the CDR3: TGCGCCAGCAGCCAAGATCTCCGCGATGAGCAGTTCTTC.